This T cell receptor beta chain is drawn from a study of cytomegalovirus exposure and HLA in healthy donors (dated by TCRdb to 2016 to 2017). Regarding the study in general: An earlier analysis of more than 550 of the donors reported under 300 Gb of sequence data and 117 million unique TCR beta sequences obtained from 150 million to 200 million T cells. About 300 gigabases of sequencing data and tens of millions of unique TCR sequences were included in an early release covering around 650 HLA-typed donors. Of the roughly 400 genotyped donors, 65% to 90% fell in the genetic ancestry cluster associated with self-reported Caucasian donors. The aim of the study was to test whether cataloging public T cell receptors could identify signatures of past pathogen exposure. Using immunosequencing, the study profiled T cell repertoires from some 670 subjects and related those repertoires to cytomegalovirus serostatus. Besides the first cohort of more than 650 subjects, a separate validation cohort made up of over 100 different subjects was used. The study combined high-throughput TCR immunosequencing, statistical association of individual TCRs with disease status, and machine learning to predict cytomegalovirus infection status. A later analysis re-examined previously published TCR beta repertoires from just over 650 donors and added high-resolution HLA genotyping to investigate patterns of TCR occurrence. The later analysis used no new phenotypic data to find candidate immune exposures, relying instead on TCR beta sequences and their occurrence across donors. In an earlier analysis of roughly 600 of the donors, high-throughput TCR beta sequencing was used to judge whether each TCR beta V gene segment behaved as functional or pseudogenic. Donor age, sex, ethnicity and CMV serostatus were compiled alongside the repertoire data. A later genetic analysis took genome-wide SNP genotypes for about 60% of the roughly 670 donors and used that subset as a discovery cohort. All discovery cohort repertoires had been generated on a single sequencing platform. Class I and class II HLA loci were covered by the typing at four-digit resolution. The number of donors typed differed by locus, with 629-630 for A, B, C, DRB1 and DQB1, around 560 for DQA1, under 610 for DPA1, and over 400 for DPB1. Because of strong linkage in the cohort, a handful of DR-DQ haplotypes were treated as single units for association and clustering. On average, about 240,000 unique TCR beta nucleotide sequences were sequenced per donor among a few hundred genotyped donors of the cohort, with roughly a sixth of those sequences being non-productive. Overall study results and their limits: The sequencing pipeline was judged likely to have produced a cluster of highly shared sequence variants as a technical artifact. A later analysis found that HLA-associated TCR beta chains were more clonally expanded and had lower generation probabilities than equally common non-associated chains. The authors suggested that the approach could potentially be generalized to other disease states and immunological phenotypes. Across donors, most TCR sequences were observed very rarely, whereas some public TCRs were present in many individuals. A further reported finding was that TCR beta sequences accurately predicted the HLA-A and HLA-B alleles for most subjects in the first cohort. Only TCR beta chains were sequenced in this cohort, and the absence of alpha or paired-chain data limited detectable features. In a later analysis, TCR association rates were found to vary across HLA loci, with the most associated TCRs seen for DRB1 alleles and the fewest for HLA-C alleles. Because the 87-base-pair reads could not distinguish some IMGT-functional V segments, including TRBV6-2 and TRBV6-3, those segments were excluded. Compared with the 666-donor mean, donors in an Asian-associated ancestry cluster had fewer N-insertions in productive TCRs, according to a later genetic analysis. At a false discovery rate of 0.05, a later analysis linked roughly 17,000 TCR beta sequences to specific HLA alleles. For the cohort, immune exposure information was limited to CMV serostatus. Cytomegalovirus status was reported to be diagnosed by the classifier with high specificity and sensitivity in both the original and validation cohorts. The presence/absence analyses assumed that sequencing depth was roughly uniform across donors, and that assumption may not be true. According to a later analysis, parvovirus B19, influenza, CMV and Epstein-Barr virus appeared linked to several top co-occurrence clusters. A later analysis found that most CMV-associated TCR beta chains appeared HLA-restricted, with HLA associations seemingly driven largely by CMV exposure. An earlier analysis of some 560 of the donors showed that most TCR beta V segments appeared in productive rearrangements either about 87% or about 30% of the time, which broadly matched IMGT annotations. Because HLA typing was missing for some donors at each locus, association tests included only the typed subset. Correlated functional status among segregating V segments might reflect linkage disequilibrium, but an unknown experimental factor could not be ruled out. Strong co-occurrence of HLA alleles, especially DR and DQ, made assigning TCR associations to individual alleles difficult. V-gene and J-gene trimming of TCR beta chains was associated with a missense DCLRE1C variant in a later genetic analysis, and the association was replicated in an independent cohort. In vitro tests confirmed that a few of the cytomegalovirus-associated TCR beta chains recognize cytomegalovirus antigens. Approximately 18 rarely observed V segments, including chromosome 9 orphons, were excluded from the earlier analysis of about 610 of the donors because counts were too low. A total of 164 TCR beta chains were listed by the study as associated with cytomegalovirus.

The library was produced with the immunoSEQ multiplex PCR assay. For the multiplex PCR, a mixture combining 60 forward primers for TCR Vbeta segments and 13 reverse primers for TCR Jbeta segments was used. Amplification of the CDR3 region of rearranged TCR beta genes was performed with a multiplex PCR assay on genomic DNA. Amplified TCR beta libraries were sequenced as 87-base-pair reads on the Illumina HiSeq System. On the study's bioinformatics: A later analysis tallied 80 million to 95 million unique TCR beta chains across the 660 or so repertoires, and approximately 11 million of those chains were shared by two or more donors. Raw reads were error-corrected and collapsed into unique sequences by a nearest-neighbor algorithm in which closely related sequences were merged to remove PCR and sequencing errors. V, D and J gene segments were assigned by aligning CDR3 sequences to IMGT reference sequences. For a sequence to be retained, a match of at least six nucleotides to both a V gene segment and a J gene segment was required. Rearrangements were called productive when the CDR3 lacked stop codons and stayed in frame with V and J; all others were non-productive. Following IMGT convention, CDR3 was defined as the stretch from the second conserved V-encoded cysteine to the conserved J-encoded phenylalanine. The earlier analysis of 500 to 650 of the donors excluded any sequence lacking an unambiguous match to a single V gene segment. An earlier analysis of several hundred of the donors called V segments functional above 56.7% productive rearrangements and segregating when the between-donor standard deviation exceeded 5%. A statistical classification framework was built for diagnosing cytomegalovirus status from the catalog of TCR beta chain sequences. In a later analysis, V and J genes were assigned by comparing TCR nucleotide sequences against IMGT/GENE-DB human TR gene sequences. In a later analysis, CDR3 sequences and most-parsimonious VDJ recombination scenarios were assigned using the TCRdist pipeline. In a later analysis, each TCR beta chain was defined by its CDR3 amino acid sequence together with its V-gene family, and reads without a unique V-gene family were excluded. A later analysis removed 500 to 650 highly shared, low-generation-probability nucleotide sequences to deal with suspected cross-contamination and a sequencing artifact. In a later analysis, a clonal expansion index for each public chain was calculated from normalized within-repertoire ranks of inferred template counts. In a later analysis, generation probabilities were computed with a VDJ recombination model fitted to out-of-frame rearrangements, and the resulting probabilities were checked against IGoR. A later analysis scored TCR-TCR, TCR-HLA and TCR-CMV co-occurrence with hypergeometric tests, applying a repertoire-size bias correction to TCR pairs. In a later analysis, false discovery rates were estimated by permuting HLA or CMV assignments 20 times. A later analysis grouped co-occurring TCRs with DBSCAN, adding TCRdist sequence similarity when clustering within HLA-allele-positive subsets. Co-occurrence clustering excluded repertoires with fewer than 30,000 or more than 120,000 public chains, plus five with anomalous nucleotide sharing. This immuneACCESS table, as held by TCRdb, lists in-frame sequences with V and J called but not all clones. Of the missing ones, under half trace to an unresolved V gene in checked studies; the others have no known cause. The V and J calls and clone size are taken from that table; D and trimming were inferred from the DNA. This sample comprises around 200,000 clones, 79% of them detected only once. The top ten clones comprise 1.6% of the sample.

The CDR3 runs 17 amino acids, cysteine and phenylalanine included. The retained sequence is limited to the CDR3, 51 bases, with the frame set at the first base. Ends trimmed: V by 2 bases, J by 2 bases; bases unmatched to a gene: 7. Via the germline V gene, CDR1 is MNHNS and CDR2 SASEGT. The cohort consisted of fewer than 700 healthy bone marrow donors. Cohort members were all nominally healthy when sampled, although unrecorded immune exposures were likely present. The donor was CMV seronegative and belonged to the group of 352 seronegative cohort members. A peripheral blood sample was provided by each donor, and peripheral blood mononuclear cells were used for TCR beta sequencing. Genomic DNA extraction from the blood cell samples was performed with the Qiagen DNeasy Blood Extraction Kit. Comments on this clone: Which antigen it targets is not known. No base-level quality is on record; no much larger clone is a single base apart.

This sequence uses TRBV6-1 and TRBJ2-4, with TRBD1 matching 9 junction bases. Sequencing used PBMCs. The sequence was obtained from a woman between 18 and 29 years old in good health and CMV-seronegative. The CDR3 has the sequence CASSERTGELSKNIQYF. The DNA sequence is TGTGCCAGCAGTGAAAGGACAGGGGAACTTTCCAAAAACATTCAGTACTTC.